The 12 T cell receptor beta chains given below trace back to one sample, sequenced in a study of response to subunit inactivated influenza vaccine. TCRdb reanalysed the RT-PCR reads using MiXCR and keeps one entry per CDR3 protein. The sample holds 400,000 to 650,000 distinct CDR3 sequences, approximately 7.8% seen once. This sample comprised PBMCs from blood, obtained less than 30 months after vaccination. Receptors originate from a man aged 50 to 75 who received an inactivated influenza vaccine.

The rearrangement joins TRBV11-2 to TRBJ2-2, with no clear D. Trimming removed 7 bases at V and 5 bases at J, with 14 bases between. Germline loops: CDR1 SGHAT, CDR2 FQNNGV. This CDR3 region has 14 residues. In DNA form, the CDR3 reads TGTGCCAGCATCCTTGGCAGTAGGACCGGGGAGCTGTTTTTT. Amino acids: CASILGSRTGELFF.

This clonotype was detected a few times. The rearrangement links TRBV3-1 to TRBJ2-1; D not resolved. This CDR3 is 12 amino acids long. The germline V gene has CDR1 LGHDT and CDR2 YNNKEL (reference sequence). Trimming shortened V by 0 bases and J by 7 bases, and 4 bases separated the two germline ends. The CDR3 here is CASSQEVNEQFF. DNA for the CDR3: TGTGCCAGCAGCCAAGAGGTTAATGAGCAGTTCTTC.

The chain carries TRBV20-1 and TRBJ2-7; TRBD2 matches 7 bases. J lost 4 bases, V lost 2 bases, and 8 bases had no gene match. CDR3 length: 14 residues. Germline V gives CDR1 DFQATT, CDR2 SNEGSKA (reference sequence). The CDR3 protein is CSARTRDYSYEQYF. CDR3 nucleotides: TGCAGTGCTAGAACCCGGGACTATTCGTACGAGCAGTACTTC.

This clonotype has only a few counts. The chain recombines TRBV7-9 with TRBJ1-2; a weak D match, TRBD1 (5 bases). V lost 0 bases and J lost 6, with 20 bases in between. CDR1 is SEHNR, CDR2 FQNEAQ, per germline (reference sequence). The CDR3 extends over 17 amino acids. CDR3 DNA sequence: TGTGCCAGCAGCTTAGCCCCACCTGTGGGGCGCAGGGATGGCTACACCTTC. Encoded protein: CASSLAPPVGRRDGYTF.

The sample holds a few counts of this clonotype. This chain uses TRBV20-1 with TRBJ1-1; 9 bases are a match to TRBD1. Germline loops: CDR1 DFQATT, CDR2 SNEGSKA (reference sequence). This CDR3 contains 13 residues. The V and J ends lost 2 bases and 4 bases, in that order; junction bases with no gene match: 2. In nucleotides, the CDR3 is TGCAGTGCTAGACCGGGACAGGGCACTGAAGCTTTCTTT. The encoded protein is CSARPGQGTEAFF.

The chain carries TRBV9 and TRBJ2-5; D unresolved. This CDR3 spans 15 amino acids. The germline gives CDR1 SGDLS, CDR2 YYNGEE. V lost 0 bases, J lost 2 bases, and 11 bases lay in between. In DNA form, the CDR3 reads TGTGCCAGCAGCGTAGGGCGGAACATTCAAGAGACCCAGTACTTC. Translated: CASSVGRNIQETQYF.

This clonotype was picked up many times. V is TRBV6-1 and J is TRBJ1-5, with unresolved D. Germline V gives CDR1 MNHNS, CDR2 SASEGT. The V and J ends lost 8 bases and 5 bases respectively, with 7 bases between them. The CDR3 runs 11 residues. The CDR3 sequence: CASGRYQPQHF. The CDR3 region has the DNA TGTGCCAGCGGAAGGTATCAGCCCCAGCATTTT.

This clonotype was found a few times. The chain has TRBV12-3 or TRBV12-4 and TRBJ2-5; D is possibly TRBD1 (5 bases). This CDR3 region has 15 residues. The germline V and J ends were trimmed by 7 bases and 4 bases, with 19 bases remaining between them. Here the CDR3 DNA reads TGTGCCAGCACTTGGGATGGCAGGGCTCTAGAGACCCAGTACTTC. Translating gives CASTWDGRALETQYF.

This clonotype occurred many times. This rearrangement joins TRBV20-1 to TRBJ2-7; TRBD2 matches 7 bases. V lost 3 bases, J lost 6 bases, and 5 bases stayed unmatched. This CDR3 comprises 12 residues. Germline CDR1 is DFQATT and CDR2 is SNEGSKA (reference sequence). CDR3 nucleotides: TGCAGTGCTAGCCGGGAGGACGCCGAGCAGTACTTC. It codes for CSASREDAEQYF.

CDR3 nucleotides: TGCGCCAGCAGCTTGTTGTCCGATAGGGCTGAAGCTTTCTTT. Translation gives CASSLLSDRAEAFF. J is TRBJ1-1 and V is TRBV5-1; the D is unclear. V shed 1 base and J shed 6 bases, with 13 bases lying between them. The germline CDR1 and CDR2 sequences are SGHRS and YFSETQ. The CDR3 runs 14 residues.

This clonotype has a count of ten or more. V and J are TRBV12-3 or TRBV12-4 and TRBJ1-5; D is unclear. CDR3 size: 14 residues. V dropped 2 bases and J dropped 1 base, with 6 bases sitting between them. The CDR3 sequence: CASSLKDSNQPQHF. Here the CDR3 DNA reads TGTGCCAGCAGTTTAAAGGACAGCAATCAGCCCCAGCATTTT.

CDR3 region: CASSAPGLTTNTGELFF. The DNA for the CDR3 is TGTGCCAGCAGCGCACCGGGGCTCACAACGAACACCGGGGAGCTGTTTTTT. The gene calls are TRBV7-9 and TRBJ2-2; D is possibly TRBD1 or TRBD2 (5 bases each). CDR3 length equals 17 residues. Trimming took off 5 bases at V and 0 bases at J, with 16 bases between the two ends. CDR1 is SEHNR, CDR2 FQNEAQ, per germline (reference sequence).